This T cell receptor (beta chain) stems from a study of PD-1 blockade in classical Hodgkin lymphoma. Regarding time point: cycle 4 day 1 (C4D1), after 5 to 7 weeks of nivolumab. Each of the patients experienced relapse following autologous stem cell transplantation, and their brentuximab vedotin exposure differed. Negative selection with magnetic separation was used to purify CD4+ T cells from thawed PBMCs. The germline gives CDR1 ENHRY, CDR2 SYGVKD. Trimming at V came to 5 bases and at J to 2 bases, leaving 6 bases not matched to a gene. This CDR3 has 15 residues. Generated by immunoSEQ multiplex PCR, the TCRdb table keeps only in-frame clones and is missing some. Of 25,000 to 35,000 clones listed, around 85% are singletons.

Sample: CD4+ T cells from blood, taken before the fourth cycle of nivolumab. V and J are TRBV10-3 and TRBJ2-1, with 7 bases matching TRBD1. This clonotype was sampled from a human donor with classical Hodgkin lymphoma. The CDR3 loop is CAISKGQLPYNEQFF. In DNA form, the CDR3 reads TGTGCCATCAGTAAGGGACAGCTTCCCTACAATGAGCAGTTCTTC.